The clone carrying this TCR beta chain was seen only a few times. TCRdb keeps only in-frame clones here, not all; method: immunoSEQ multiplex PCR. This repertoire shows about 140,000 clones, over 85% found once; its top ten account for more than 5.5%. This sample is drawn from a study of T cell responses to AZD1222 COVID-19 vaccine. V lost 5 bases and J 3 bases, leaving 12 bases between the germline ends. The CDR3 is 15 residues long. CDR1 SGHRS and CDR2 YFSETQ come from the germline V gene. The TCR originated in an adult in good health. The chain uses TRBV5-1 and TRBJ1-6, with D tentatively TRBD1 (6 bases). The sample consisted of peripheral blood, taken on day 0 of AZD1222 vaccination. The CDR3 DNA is TGCGCCAGCAGACAGGGCTCCGTCTATAATTCACCCCTCCACTTT. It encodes CASRQGSVYNSPLHF.